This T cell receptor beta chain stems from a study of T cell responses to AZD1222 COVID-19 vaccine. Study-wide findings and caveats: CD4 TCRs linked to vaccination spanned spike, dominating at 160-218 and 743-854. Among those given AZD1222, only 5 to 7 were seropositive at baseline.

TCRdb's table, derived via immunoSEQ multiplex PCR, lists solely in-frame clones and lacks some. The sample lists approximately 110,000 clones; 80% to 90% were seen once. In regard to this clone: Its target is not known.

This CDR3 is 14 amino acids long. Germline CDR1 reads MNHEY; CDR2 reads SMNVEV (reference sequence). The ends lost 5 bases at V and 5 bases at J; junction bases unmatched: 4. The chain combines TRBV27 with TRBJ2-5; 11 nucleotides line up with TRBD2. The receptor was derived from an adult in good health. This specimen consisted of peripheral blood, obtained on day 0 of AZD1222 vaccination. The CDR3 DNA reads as TGTGCCAGCAGTACCTTAGCGGGGGGGGAGACCCAGTACTTC. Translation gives CASSTLAGGETQYF.